These 20 T cell receptor beta chains came from one sample sequenced in a study of technical replicates of blood from a handful of donors. TCRdb's table, derived via immunoSEQ multiplex PCR, lists solely in-frame clones and lacks some. The data contain fewer than 85,000 clones, 96% of them singletons. The sequenced sample was T cells isolated from PBMCs. The receptors stem from a human donor in good health.

The chain recombines TRBV13 with TRBJ2-7; 8 nucleotides line up with TRBD2. This CDR3 comprises 14 residues. V lost 5 bases to trimming and J lost 6 bases; unmatched junction nucleotides: 9. Germline CDR1 and CDR2: PRHDT and FYEKMQ (reference sequence). This CDR3 is CASSPAGASREQYF. The DNA of the CDR3 is TGTGCCAGCAGCCCAGCGGGAGCCAGTCGCGAGCAGTACTTC.

CDR3 DNA: TGTGCCAGCAGCAAAGACGGGGGGGGAAGCTCCTACAATGAGCAGTTCTTC. Protein product: CASSKDGGGSSYNEQFF. The chain uses TRBV21-1 and TRBJ2-1; no DNA check was done on the table's D call, TRBD2. TRBV21-1 is labeled a pseudogene. The CDR3 is 17 amino acids.

The table lists this clone with a few counts. V is TRBV6-1 and J is TRBJ2-7; 8 nucleotides align to TRBD1. CDR3 length: 14 amino acids. The trim removed 6 bases at V and 0 bases at J, leaving 4 bases unmatched. Germline loops: CDR1 MNHNS, CDR2 SASEGT. CDR3 protein: CASRTGAPSYEQYF. The CDR3 coding sequence is TGTGCCAGCAGGACAGGGGCGCCCTCCTACGAGCAGTACTTC.

The chain has TRBV30 and TRBJ2-7; 9 bases map to TRBD2. The CDR3 length is 13 residues. The J segment lost 4 bases and the V segment lost 3 bases, leaving 4 bases of the junction unmatched. Per germline, CDR1 GTSNPN and CDR2 SVGIG (reference sequence). CDR3 sequence reads: CAWRLAGEYEQYF. DNA for the CDR3: TGTGCCTGGAGGTTAGCGGGAGAATACGAGCAGTACTTC.

The CDR3 nucleotides read TGCGCCAGCAGCCCGGGACAGGGGAGCACAGATACGCAGTATTTT. Translated: CASSPGQGSTDTQYF. The chain couples TRBV4-1 to TRBJ2-3, with TRBD1 identical over 10 bases. Germline V lookup: CDR1 MGHRA, CDR2 YSYEKL. The CDR3 length is 15 residues. Trimming at V came to 4 bases and at J to 0 bases, leaving 1 base not matched to a gene.

The CDR3 DNA reads as TGTGCCAGCAGCACCCGACTAGAGGAGGATACGCAGTATTTT. Translated: CASSTRLEEDTQYF. The chain couples TRBV11-2 to TRBJ2-3, with D maybe TRBD2 (6 bases). Trimming removed 5 bases from V and 6 bases from J, with 15 bases in between. CDR3 length equals 14 residues. CDR1 SGHAT and CDR2 FQNNGV come from the germline V gene.

This chain connects TRBV9 to TRBJ2-7, with TRBD1 as a possible D gene (5 bases). There are 14 residues in the CDR3. Germline V gene data show CDR1 as SGDLS and CDR2 as YYNGEE. V was trimmed by 0 bases and J by 5 bases, leaving 12 bases between them. The CDR3 DNA is TGTGCCAGCAGCGTAGATCTCAGGGAAAACGAGCAGTACTTC. Encoded protein: CASSVDLRENEQYF.

CDR3 coding DNA: TGTGCCAGCAGTGTAATCGAGCCTGGAAACACCATATATTTT. Its protein is CASSVIEPGNTIYF. The chain has TRBV28 and TRBJ1-3, with D hard to call. Germline V gives CDR1 MDHEN, CDR2 SYDVKM. The V end lost 5 bases, the J end lost 2 bases, and 10 bases lay between the germline ends. The CDR3 is 14 amino acids.

A note on this clone: One junction end disagrees with the germline gene, perhaps due to a read error. The gene calls are TRBV9 and TRBJ1-2; D possibly corresponds to TRBD1 (5 bases). The length of the CDR3 is 14 residues. Germline V gives CDR1 SGDLS, CDR2 YYNGEE. The CDR3 loop reads CASSLLDSYYDYTF. CDR3 sequence (DNA): TGTGCCAGCAGCCTCTTAGACAGTTATTATGACTACACCTTC. The variable domain in full, completed from reference TRBV9 and TRBJ1-2, reads DSGVTQTPKHLITATGQRVTLRCSPRSGDLSVYWYQQSLDQGLQFLIQYYNGEERAKGNILERFSAQQFPDLHSELNLSSLELGDSALYFCASSLLDSYYDYTFGSGTRLTVV.

The chain has TRBV6-5 and TRBJ2-7; 7 bases are a match to TRBD1. There are 15 residues in the CDR3. The germline CDR1 and CDR2 sequences are MNHEY and SVGAGI. Trimming removed 7 bases from V and 0 bases from J; junction bases left unmatched: 9. This CDR3 reads CASTPSTGPSYEQYF. The DNA for the CDR3 is TGTGCCAGCACCCCCTCGACAGGGCCCTCCTACGAGCAGTACTTC.

CDR3 DNA sequence: TGTGCCAGTAACGACAGGGTAGTGAACACTGAAGCTTTCTTT. It codes for CASNDRVVNTEAFF. The rearrangement joins TRBV19 to TRBJ1-1; 7 nucleotides agree with TRBD1. Germline values: CDR1 LNHDA, CDR2 SQIVND (reference sequence). The CDR3 runs to 14 residues. V shed 7 bases and J 0 bases; nucleotides not matched to a gene: 5.

The chain joins TRBV30 to TRBJ2-3; 7 nucleotides align to TRBD1. Per the germline V gene, CDR1 is GTSNPN and CDR2 is SVGIG (reference sequence). This CDR3 region has 13 residues. The V gene end was trimmed by 4 bases and the J gene end by 0 bases; junction bases not matched to a gene: 1. As DNA, the CDR3 is TGTGCCTGGAAGGGGGCAAGCACAGATACGCAGTATTTT. As protein: CAWKGASTDTQYF.

The V and J genes are TRBV5-6 and TRBJ1-5; perhaps TRBD1 as D (6 bases). The length of the CDR3 is 15 residues. Germline values: CDR1 SGHDT, CDR2 YYEEEE. V lost 0 bases to trimming and J lost 5 bases, with 12 bases between them. Written as DNA, the CDR3 is TGTGCCAGCAGCTTGGATCAGGCAGGGGATCAGCCCCAGCATTTT. Its translation: CASSLDQAGDQPQHF.

The chain joins TRBV5-1 to TRBJ1-2; D perhaps matches TRBD1 (5 bases). Trimming left V 4 bases short and J 0 bases short, with 10 bases between. The germline V gene has CDR1 SGHRS and CDR2 YFSETQ. The CDR3 is 14 amino acids. CDR3 in amino acids: CASSPDTSNYGYTF. In DNA, the CDR3 is TGCGCCAGCAGCCCGGACACCTCTAACTATGGCTACACCTTC.

V is TRBV6-5 and J is TRBJ1-1; no firm D call. Trimming took off 1 base at V and 4 bases at J, with 10 bases between the two ends. Germline lookup yields CDR1 MNHEY and CDR2 SVGAGI. CDR3 length equals 14 residues. CDR3: CASSYWDGSTEAFF. The CDR3 region has the DNA TGTGCCAGCAGTTACTGGGATGGGAGCACTGAAGCTTTCTTT.

The chain uses TRBV4-2 and TRBJ2-2; no reliable D call. V was trimmed by 4 bases and J by 2 bases, leaving 8 bases between them. The CDR3 sequence is 14 residues long. The V gene's germline CDR1 is LGHNA and CDR2 YNFKEQ. CDR3 sequence reads: CASSPTRNTGELFF. The CDR3 nucleotides are TGTGCCAGCAGCCCCACCAGAAACACCGGGGAGCTGTTTTTT.

The chain employs TRBV14 and TRBJ2-1; 11 nucleotides line up with TRBD2. Germline V CDR1 and CDR2: SGHDN, FVKESK. The CDR3 runs to 15 residues. V lost 0 bases, J lost 9 bases, and 4 bases stayed unmatched. CDR3 residues: CASSQELAGVIEQFF. CDR3 sequence (DNA): TGTGCCAGCAGCCAAGAACTAGCGGGAGTAATTGAGCAGTTCTTC.

The chain recombines TRBV7-9 with TRBJ1-3; D gene ambiguous. The germline gives CDR1 SEHNR, CDR2 FQNEAQ (reference sequence). The CDR3 covers 14 residues. With 4 bases removed from V and 2 bases from J, the gap between germline ends came to 9 bases. The CDR3, as DNA: TGTGCCAGCAGCTCCCCGTCGGCTGGAAACACCATATATTTT. Protein sequence: CASSSPSAGNTIYF.

This chain links TRBV28 with TRBJ2-1, with 9 bases lining up with TRBD2. CDR1 and CDR2 from the germline V gene are MDHEN and SYDVKM. The CDR3 contains 20 residues. The junction had 18 bases not matched to a gene; V was cut back by 3 bases and J by 3 bases. Written as DNA, the CDR3 is TGTGCCAGCAGTTTGAGCGGGAACCCTAGCGGGAAGTACGACTACAATGAGCAGTTCTTC. This sequence encodes CASSLSGNPSGKYDYNEQFF.

The chain recombines TRBV9 with TRBJ1-1, with a possible D match to TRBD1 (6 bases). V was shortened by 0 bases and J by 2 bases, with 14 bases between the two germline ends. The CDR3 length is 16 residues. The germline V gene encodes CDR1 SGDLS and CDR2 YYNGEE. The CDR3 reads CASSVGYQGYNTEAFF. The CDR3, as DNA: TGTGCCAGCAGCGTAGGTTATCAGGGGTACAACACTGAAGCTTTCTTT. Based on the CDR3 plus reference TRBV9 and TRBJ1-1, the full variable domain is DSGVTQTPKHLITATGQRVTLRCSPRSGDLSVYWYQQSLDQGLQFLIQYYNGEERAKGNILERFSAQQFPDLHSELNLSSLELGDSALYFCASSVGYQGYNTEAFFGQGTRLTVV.